Below are 8 T cell receptor beta chains sequenced from a single sample in a study of blood T cell repertoires in COVID-19. TCRdb keeps only in-frame clones here, not all; method: immunoSEQ multiplex PCR. This table has around 500,000 clones, approximately 83% appearing once. The sample comprised peripheral blood. Receptors were obtained from a human donor in a cohort sampled during active COVID-19.

The genes are TRBV11-2 and TRBJ1-3, with unresolved D. V was trimmed by 5 bases and J by 2 bases, leaving 10 bases between them. The CDR3 sequence is 14 residues long. CDR1 is SGHAT and CDR2 is FQNNGV in the germline V gene. CDR3 loop: CASSPTSPGNTIYF. CDR3 DNA: TGTGCCAGCAGCCCGACTTCGCCTGGAAACACCATATATTTT.

The chain is built from TRBV4-2 and TRBJ1-2; D gene ambiguous. The CDR3 is made up of 15 amino acids. V shed 2 bases and J shed 9 bases, with 19 bases lying between them. Germline-derived CDR1 and CDR2 are LGHNA and YNFKEQ. The CDR3 DNA reads as TGTGCCAGCAGCCAAAAGAGTCAGACAATATGGAGCTACACCTTC. Protein: CASSQKSQTIWSYTF.

The chain has TRBV5-1 and TRBJ2-3, with 7 bases fitting TRBD1. Germline V gene lookup returns CDR1 SGHRS and CDR2 YFSETQ. This CDR3 is 14 amino acids long. V gave up 6 bases and J gave up 1 base; unmatched junction bases: 5. The CDR3 DNA follows: TGCGCCAGCACGCGACAGGGAGGCACAGATACGCAGTATTTT. Translation: CASTRQGGTDTQYF.

The chain is built from TRBV6-5 and TRBJ1-4; D ambiguous. CDR1 and CDR2 (germline): MNHEY, SVGAGI. Trimming left V 6 bases short and J 5 bases short, with 13 bases between. The CDR3 is 14 residues long. As DNA, the CDR3 is TGTGCCAGCAGATCGGGTCGTCGAAATGAAAAACTGTTTTTT. Residues: CASRSGRRNEKLFF.

This clone was recorded once. The chain couples TRBV13 to TRBJ1-1, with no clear D. Germline loops: CDR1 PRHDT, CDR2 FYEKMQ (reference sequence). Trimming pared 5 bases from V and 1 base from J, leaving 14 bases between. The CDR3 extends over 15 amino acids. CDR3 loop: CASSRQGRENTEAFF. The CDR3 nucleotides read TGTGCCAGCAGCCGCCAAGGGCGGGAGAACACTGAAGCTTTCTTT.

The CDR3 protein is CASSLFVGTGYITEAFF. DNA of the CDR3: TGTGCCAGCAGTTTGTTTGTTGGGACAGGGTATATCACTGAAGCTTTCTTT. This chain links TRBV27 with TRBJ1-1, with 9 bases matching TRBD1. The V and J ends lost 3 bases and 4 bases, in that order; junction bases with no gene match: 12. Germline V gene sequence: CDR1 MNHEY, CDR2 SMNVEV (reference sequence). CDR3 size: 17 residues.

The chain is built from TRBV3-1 (or the pseudogene TRBV3-2) and TRBJ1-6, with D perhaps TRBD1 (6 bases). Trimming left V 1 base short and J 10 bases short, with 11 bases between. Germline CDR1 reads LGHDT; CDR2 reads YNNKEL (reference sequence). The CDR3 is 14 residues long. The CDR3, as DNA: TGTGCCAGCAGCCAAGTATGGGGGCTCTCACCCCTCCACTTT. Amino acid sequence: CASSQVWGLSPLHF.

The V gene is TRBV19, the J gene TRBJ1-1; D is unclear. V lost 3 bases, J lost 5 bases, and 19 bases lay in between. The germline gives CDR1 LNHDA, CDR2 SQIVND (reference sequence). The CDR3 extends over 16 amino acids. CDR3 DNA sequence: TGTGCCAGTAGTATGGAGATAGGGAGACAAAAGACTGAAGCTTTCTTT. This codes for CASSMEIGRQKTEAFF.